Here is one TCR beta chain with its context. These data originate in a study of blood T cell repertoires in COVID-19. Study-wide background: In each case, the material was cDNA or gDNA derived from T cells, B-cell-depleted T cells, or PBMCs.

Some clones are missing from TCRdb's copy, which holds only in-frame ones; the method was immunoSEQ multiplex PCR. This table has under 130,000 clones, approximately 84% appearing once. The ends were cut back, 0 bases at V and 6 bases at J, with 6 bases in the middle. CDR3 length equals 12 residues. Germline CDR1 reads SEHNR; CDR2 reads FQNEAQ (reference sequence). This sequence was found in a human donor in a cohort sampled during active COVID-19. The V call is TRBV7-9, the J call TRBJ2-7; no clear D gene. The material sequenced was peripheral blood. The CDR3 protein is CASSLASGEQYF. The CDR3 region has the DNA TGTGCCAGCAGCTTAGCTAGTGGCGAGCAGTACTTC.